This T cell receptor (beta chain) was obtained from a study of T cells after yellow fever vaccination. This clonotype came up a few times. TCRdb redid the calling of the 5' RACE reads with MiXCR, one entry per CDR3 protein. The sample lists hundreds of thousands of distinct CDR3 sequences; about 19% were seen once. From germline, CDR1 is SGHDT and CDR2 YYEEEE. V lost 4 bases, J lost 2 bases, and 7 bases stayed unmatched. The CDR3 covers 16 residues. V and J are TRBV5-6 and TRBJ1-5, with TRBD1 identical over 9 bases. The sequence derives from a young man who received the YFV17D yellow fever vaccine. This sample comprised PBMCs, obtained before the yellow fever booster vaccination. The CDR3 here is CASSNRQGGGNQPQHF. CDR3 bases: TGTGCCAGCAGCAACAGACAGGGGGGCGGCAATCAGCCCCAGCATTTT.